This TCR beta chain was recorded in a study of T cells in tumors after PD-1 blockade. Whole-study context: No patient had prior checkpoint blockade, systemic immunosuppression, or radiotherapy within 4 weeks.

Assay: immunoSEQ multiplex PCR; the TCRdb copy retains only in-frame clones and omits some. Seen here are around 49,000 clones, approximately 81% observed once, and the top ten hold just over 4%. The ends lost 9 bases at V and 4 bases at J; junction bases unmatched: 9. Germline-derived CDR1 and CDR2 are MNHEY and SVGAGI. The CDR3 extends over 13 amino acids. The starting material was PBMCs, obtained before anti-PD-1 treatment. The chain employs TRBV6-5 and TRBJ2-7; TRBD1 aligns across 7 bases. The sequence was collected from a human donor with basal cell carcinoma. CDR3 nucleotide sequence: TGTGCCAGTTCGACAGGGAATGTGTACGAGCAGTACTTC. Its translation is CASSTGNVYEQYF.